This record looks at one T cell receptor (beta chain) sequence and its context. CDR1 MNHEY and CDR2 SMNVEV come from the germline V gene (reference sequence). Trimming took 6 bases from V and 7 from J, leaving 21 bases between them. This CDR3 is built from 15 residues. This entry belongs to a study of blood T cell repertoires in COVID-19. Original methodology: Nucleated cell counts were estimated from reference gene primer amplification. Profiled with immunoSEQ multiplex PCR; TCRdb holds only in-frame clones, not every one. V and J calls and clone size are those listed in that table; D and trimming were worked out from the DNA. The sample carries some 250,000 clones, roughly 90% recorded once. Those enrolled, adults aged roughly 18 to 89 years, came from about two dozen US areas. Each participant's cohort was designated according to participant-reported clinical history.

Sequences were obtained from PBMCs or T cells enriched from blood (not recorded which). The sequence was obtained from a man aged 35-49 years who had recovered from COVID-19. This chain links TRBV27 with TRBJ2-5; D may be TRBD2 (6 bases). The CDR3 nucleotides are TGTGCCAGCAGCCAGCAACGGAGGGCTGCAATGACCCAGTACTTC. It codes for CASSQQRRAAMTQYF.